These T cell receptor beta chains were read from a single sample in a study of blood T cells in healthy people across ages. TCRdb processed the 5' RACE reads anew with MiXCR; each CDR3 protein has one entry. The sample lists 870,000 or so distinct CDR3 sequences, around 26% occurring once. Sequencing was carried out using blood. Every receptor here comes from a woman aged 80 or older in good health. CDR3s include the opening cysteine and the closing phenylalanine or tryptophan. The order of the fields is D gene, V gene, J gene, clone size, CDR3 protein, CDR3 DNA. D genes are given only for firm matches. Clone size is not always given. Where it is, it says once, few, many or a class for expanded clones.

d_gene: -; v_gene: TRBV3-1; j_gene: TRBJ1-6; abundance: -; CDR3aa: CASSQVSAHRGSPLHF; CDR3nt: TGTGCCAGCAGCCAAGTGTCGGCCCACCGGGGTTCACCCCTCCACTTT
d_gene: -; v_gene: TRBV20-1; j_gene: TRBJ1-2; abundance: many; CDR3aa: CSAMVAGYGYTF; CDR3nt: TGCAGTGCTATGGTTGCGGGCTATGGCTACACCTTC
d_gene: TRBD2; v_gene: TRBV6-5; j_gene: TRBJ2-3; abundance: few; CDR3aa: CVSSQTGGSTDTQYF; CDR3nt: TGTGTCAGCAGCCAGACGGGGGGTAGCACAGATACGCAGTATTTT
d_gene: -; v_gene: TRBV20-1; j_gene: TRBJ1-5; abundance: -; CDR3aa: CSARQGGQPQHF; CDR3nt: TGCAGTGCTAGACAGGGTGGCCAGCCCCAGCATTTT
d_gene: -; v_gene: TRBV2; j_gene: TRBJ1-1; abundance: -; CDR3aa: CASTWAPSNTEAFF; CDR3nt: TGTGCCAGCACCTGGGCCCCTTCGAACACTGAAGCTTTCTTT
d_gene: -; v_gene: TRBV12-3/TRBV12-4; j_gene: TRBJ1-2; abundance: many; CDR3aa: CASSRDSRGYTF; CDR3nt: TGTGCCAGCAGTCGTGATTCTCGTGGCTACACCTTC
d_gene: -; v_gene: TRBV6-5; j_gene: TRBJ2-1; abundance: many; CDR3aa: CASSYFLSKISYNEQFF; CDR3nt: TGTGCCAGCAGTTACTTCCTGAGTAAAATCTCCTACAATGAGCAGTTCTTC
d_gene: -; v_gene: TRBV2; j_gene: TRBJ1-2; abundance: -; CDR3aa: CASSFGRQSSNYGYTF; CDR3nt: TGTGCCAGCAGTTTTGGGAGACAGAGTTCTAACTATGGCTACACCTTC
d_gene: -; v_gene: TRBV28; j_gene: TRBJ1-2; abundance: many; CDR3aa: CASRDQGRYGYTF; CDR3nt: TGTGCCAGCAGGGACCAGGGAAGGTATGGCTACACCTTC
d_gene: -; v_gene: TRBV3-1; j_gene: TRBJ2-3; abundance: many; CDR3aa: CASSQDQRGSDTQYF; CDR3nt: TGTGCCAGCAGCCAAGATCAGAGAGGGTCAGATACGCAGTATTTT
d_gene: -; v_gene: TRBV7-2; j_gene: TRBJ1-2; abundance: many; CDR3aa: CASSLGRGYGYTF; CDR3nt: TGTGCCAGCAGCTTAGGCAGGGGCTATGGCTACACCTTC
d_gene: TRBD2; v_gene: TRBV7-9; j_gene: TRBJ2-1; abundance: -; CDR3aa: CASTSGTSGVHEQFF; CDR3nt: TGTGCCAGCACCAGCGGGACTAGCGGGGTCCATGAGCAGTTCTTC
d_gene: -; v_gene: TRBV7-2; j_gene: TRBJ1-5; abundance: many; CDR3aa: CASRGASDSNQPQHF; CDR3nt: TGTGCCAGCAGAGGGGCCAGCGATAGCAATCAGCCCCAGCATTTT
d_gene: -; v_gene: TRBV20-1; j_gene: TRBJ1-1; abundance: -; CDR3aa: CSAQGGGNTEAFF; CDR3nt: TGCAGTGCTCAAGGGGGTGGAAACACTGAAGCTTTCTTT
d_gene: -; v_gene: TRBV4-3; j_gene: TRBJ1-4; abundance: few; CDR3aa: CASSLNLAYLNEKLFF; CDR3nt: TGCGCCAGCAGCCTAAATCTAGCCTACCTTAATGAAAAACTGTTTTTT
d_gene: -; v_gene: TRBV3-1; j_gene: TRBJ2-7; abundance: -; CDR3aa: CASSQDQRDEQYF; CDR3nt: TGTGCCAGCAGCCAAGACCAGCGTGACGAGCAGTACTTC
d_gene: TRBD1; v_gene: TRBV20-1; j_gene: TRBJ2-7; abundance: many; CDR3aa: CSARPPGQGYEQYF; CDR3nt: TGCAGTGCTAGACCACCGGGACAGGGGTACGAGCAGTACTTC
d_gene: -; v_gene: TRBV6-2/TRBV6-3; j_gene: TRBJ1-1; abundance: -; CDR3aa: CASSFQGSNTEAFF; CDR3nt: TGTGCCAGCAGTTTTCAGGGTTCCAACACTGAAGCTTTCTTT
d_gene: -; v_gene: TRBV3-1; j_gene: TRBJ1-2; abundance: few; CDR3aa: CACSQGVANYGYTF; CDR3nt: TGTGCCTGCAGCCAAGGGGTCGCTAACTATGGCTACACCTTC
d_gene: TRBD2; v_gene: TRBV7-2; j_gene: TRBJ2-5; abundance: -; CDR3aa: CASSRTSGRVKTQYF; CDR3nt: TGTGCCAGCAGCCGGACTAGCGGGAGGGTAAAGACCCAGTACTTC
d_gene: -; v_gene: TRBV6-5; j_gene: TRBJ1-2; abundance: many; CDR3aa: CASSSLGLGGYTF; CDR3nt: TGTGCCAGCAGTAGCCTTGGGCTGGGTGGCTACACCTTC
d_gene: TRBD1; v_gene: TRBV7-8; j_gene: TRBJ2-7; abundance: -; CDR3aa: CASSLARGPIVDEQYF; CDR3nt: TGTGCCAGCAGCTTAGCTAGGGGGCCCATTGTGGACGAGCAGTACTTC
d_gene: -; v_gene: TRBV5-1; j_gene: TRBJ2-2; abundance: -; CDR3aa: CASSLGAGRSTGELFF; CDR3nt: TGCGCCAGCAGCTTGGGGGCGGGCCGAAGTACCGGGGAGCTGTTTTTT
d_gene: TRBD1; v_gene: TRBV12-3/TRBV12-4; j_gene: TRBJ1-2; abundance: few; CDR3aa: CASRPGGPYGYTF; CDR3nt: TGTGCCAGCAGACCAGGGGGTCCCTATGGCTACACCTTC
d_gene: TRBD2; v_gene: TRBV12-5; j_gene: TRBJ2-5; abundance: few; CDR3aa: CAGASGQRGAETQYF; CDR3nt: TGTGCTGGTGCCTCGGGCCAGCGGGGGGCGGAGACCCAGTACTTC
d_gene: -; v_gene: TRBV5-5; j_gene: TRBJ1-1; abundance: many; CDR3aa: CASSFLGTGNTEAFF; CDR3nt: TGTGCCAGCAGCTTTCTAGGGACCGGCAACACTGAAGCTTTCTTT
d_gene: TRBD1; v_gene: TRBV7-8; j_gene: TRBJ2-7; abundance: -; CDR3aa: CATKLIPTGGGEQYF; CDR3nt: TGTGCCACCAAGCTTATCCCGACAGGGGGCGGCGAGCAGTACTTC
d_gene: -; v_gene: TRBV20-1; j_gene: TRBJ2-2; abundance: few; CDR3aa: CSARDAGGKSGELFF; CDR3nt: TGCAGTGCTAGAGATGCTGGGGGGAAGAGCGGGGAGCTGTTTTTT
d_gene: TRBD1; v_gene: TRBV28; j_gene: TRBJ2-7; abundance: -; CDR3aa: CASSLLFSGQGVYEQYF; CDR3nt: TGTGCCAGCAGTTTGTTATTTTCGGGACAGGGTGTCTACGAGCAGTACTTC
d_gene: -; v_gene: TRBV7-2; j_gene: TRBJ1-4; abundance: many; CDR3aa: CASSLAGLNEKLFF; CDR3nt: TGTGCCAGCAGCTTAGCAGGACTGAATGAAAAACTGTTTTTT
d_gene: TRBD1; v_gene: TRBV2; j_gene: TRBJ1-2; abundance: -; CDR3aa: CASRAGTGRYGYTF; CDR3nt: TGTGCCAGCAGGGCCGGGACAGGGCGCTATGGCTACACCTTC
d_gene: -; v_gene: TRBV6-1; j_gene: TRBJ2-5; abundance: many; CDR3aa: CASSEGGLETQYF; CDR3nt: TGTGCCAGCAGTGAAGGGGGACTAGAGACCCAGTACTTC
d_gene: TRBD2; v_gene: TRBV7-2; j_gene: TRBJ2-5; abundance: many; CDR3aa: CASSPSLAVETQYF; CDR3nt: TGTGCCAGCAGCCCCTCACTAGCGGTGGAGACCCAGTACTTC
d_gene: TRBD1; v_gene: TRBV28; j_gene: TRBJ1-1; abundance: few; CDR3aa: CASSLLGTASPEAFF; CDR3nt: TGTGCCAGCAGTTTACTGGGGACAGCAAGTCCTGAAGCTTTCTTT
d_gene: TRBD2; v_gene: TRBV20-1; j_gene: TRBJ2-5; abundance: many; CDR3aa: CSALGTSGTYQETQYF; CDR3nt: TGCAGTGCTTTAGGGACTAGCGGGACGTACCAAGAGACCCAGTACTTC
d_gene: TRBD1; v_gene: TRBV5-1; j_gene: TRBJ1-4; abundance: few; CDR3aa: CASSLQGRATNEKLFF; CDR3nt: TGCGCCAGCAGCTTACAGGGGAGGGCAACTAATGAAAAACTGTTTTTT
d_gene: -; v_gene: TRBV29-1; j_gene: TRBJ2-1; abundance: many; CDR3aa: CSVGSGPLGYNEQFF; CDR3nt: TGCAGCGTTGGCTCCGGACCCCTGGGGTACAATGAGCAGTTCTTC
d_gene: TRBD2; v_gene: TRBV27; j_gene: TRBJ2-1; abundance: -; CDR3aa: CASSDGGGYNEQFF; CDR3nt: TGTGCCAGCAGTGACGGGGGGGGGTACAATGAGCAGTTCTTC
d_gene: -; v_gene: TRBV2; j_gene: TRBJ1-2; abundance: -; CDR3aa: CASSTTGTHGYTF; CDR3nt: TGTGCCAGCAGTACCACAGGGACCCATGGCTACACCTTC
d_gene: -; v_gene: TRBV20-1; j_gene: TRBJ2-7; abundance: -; CDR3aa: CSANMGEQYF; CDR3nt: TGCAGTGCCAATATGGGCGAGCAGTACTTC
d_gene: -; v_gene: TRBV7-2; j_gene: TRBJ1-2; abundance: -; CDR3aa: CASSLSYEGDYYNYGYTF; CDR3nt: TGTGCCAGCAGCTTATCTTACGAGGGGGATTACTATAACTATGGCTACACCTTC
d_gene: -; v_gene: TRBV6-1; j_gene: TRBJ1-1; abundance: -; CDR3aa: CASSDGPWNTEAFF; CDR3nt: TGTGCCAGCAGTGACGGCCCGTGGAACACTGAAGCTTTCTTT
d_gene: -; v_gene: TRBV6-5; j_gene: TRBJ2-2; abundance: few; CDR3aa: CASSEVVAGELFF; CDR3nt: TGTGCCAGCAGTGAAGTCGTCGCCGGGGAGCTGTTTTTT
d_gene: -; v_gene: TRBV19; j_gene: TRBJ1-1; abundance: -; CDR3aa: CASSVTNVDTEAFF; CDR3nt: TGTGCCAGTAGTGTAACGAATGTGGACACTGAAGCTTTCTTT
d_gene: -; v_gene: TRBV5-1; j_gene: TRBJ2-7; abundance: many; CDR3aa: CASTIEPGHTYEQYF; CDR3nt: TGCGCCAGCACTATAGAGCCGGGACATACATACGAGCAGTACTTC
d_gene: -; v_gene: TRBV11-3; j_gene: TRBJ2-5; abundance: many; CDR3aa: CASSFPFRKETQYF; CDR3nt: TGTGCCAGCAGCTTTCCCTTCAGAAAAGAGACCCAGTACTTC
d_gene: -; v_gene: TRBV7-2; j_gene: TRBJ1-2; abundance: many; CDR3aa: CASSPYMEDGYGYTF; CDR3nt: TGTGCCAGCAGCCCTTACATGGAAGATGGGTATGGCTACACCTTC
d_gene: TRBD1; v_gene: TRBV3-1; j_gene: TRBJ1-6; abundance: few; CDR3aa: CASSQAGTGGLSPLHF; CDR3nt: TGTGCCAGCAGCCAAGCCGGGACAGGGGGCTTGTCACCCCTCCACTTT
d_gene: TRBD1; v_gene: TRBV20-1; j_gene: TRBJ1-2; abundance: many; CDR3aa: CSATPGGGYGYTF; CDR3nt: TGCAGTGCGACGCCAGGGGGGGGTTATGGCTACACCTTC
d_gene: -; v_gene: TRBV5-1; j_gene: TRBJ1-4; abundance: many; CDR3aa: CASSLAGRMNEKLFF; CDR3nt: TGCGCCAGCAGCTTGGCAGGCAGAATGAATGAAAAACTGTTTTTT
d_gene: -; v_gene: TRBV12-3/TRBV12-4; j_gene: TRBJ2-5; abundance: many; CDR3aa: CASSPLNQGQETQYF; CDR3nt: TGTGCCAGCAGTCCTTTGAACCAGGGTCAAGAGACCCAGTACTTC
d_gene: TRBD1; v_gene: TRBV15; j_gene: TRBJ1-2; abundance: -; CDR3aa: CATSRDRDRTVYGYTF; CDR3nt: TGTGCCACCAGCAGAGATAGGGACAGGACTGTCTATGGCTACACCTTC
d_gene: TRBD2; v_gene: TRBV7-2; j_gene: TRBJ2-5; abundance: many; CDR3aa: CASSLNPSGGGQETQYF; CDR3nt: TGTGCCAGCAGCTTAAACCCTAGCGGGGGGGGTCAAGAGACCCAGTACTTC
d_gene: -; v_gene: TRBV7-9; j_gene: TRBJ2-5; abundance: many; CDR3aa: CASSLRGAQETQYF; CDR3nt: TGTGCCAGCAGCTTACGGGGCGCGCAAGAGACCCAGTACTTC